This entry lists 22 T cell receptor beta chains sequenced from one sample in a study of cytomegalovirus exposure and HLA in healthy donors. The PCR employed 60 Vbeta primers together with 13 Jbeta primers. The protocol was immunoSEQ multiplex PCR, while the TCRdb copy is restricted to in-frame clones and leaves out a portion. The table has around 95,000 clones, around 86% seen once. Sequenced input: PBMCs. These receptors all stem from a female donor in good health and CMV-seropositive.

This chain uses TRBV29-1 with TRBJ2-2; possibly TRBD2 for D (7 bases). V lost 7 bases, J lost 1 base, and 16 bases lay in between. The CDR3 is 15 residues long. Germline V gene lookup returns CDR1 SQVTM and CDR2 ANQGSEA. This CDR3 is CSARGGGGNTGELFF. DNA of the CDR3: TGCAGCGCCCGAGGGGGGGGCGGGAACACCGGGGAGCTGTTTTTT.

This clone was recorded a few times. The chain joins TRBV10-3 to TRBJ2-3, with a tentative D call TRBD1 (5 bases). Germline assignment: CDR1 ENHRY and CDR2 SYGVKD. This CDR3 spans 14 amino acids. The germline V and J ends were trimmed by 11 bases and 1 base, with 16 bases remaining between them. CDR3 sequence (DNA): TGTGCCTCTACAACTGTAGGGGGCACAGATACGCAGTATTTT. Translating it yields CASTTVGGTDTQYF.

V usage is TRBV5-1 and J usage is TRBJ2-7, with 9 bases lining up with TRBD2. Germline V gene lookup returns CDR1 SGHRS and CDR2 YFSETQ. V lost 9 bases to trimming and J lost 0 bases; unmatched junction nucleotides: 7. CDR3 length equals 14 residues. The CDR3 region has the DNA TGCGCCACCGCCCCTAGCGGGGCCTCCTACGAGCAGTACTTC. Protein sequence: CATAPSGASYEQYF.

The chain joins TRBV21-1 to TRBJ2-5; the table's TRBD2 call for D was not verified on the DNA. TRBV21-1 constitutes a pseudogene. The CDR3 has 24 residues. This CDR3 reads CASSKPHQVPTTTSGSRKGETQYF. The CDR3 coding sequence is TGTGCCAGCAGCAAACCCCATCAGGTCCCAACTACCACTAGCGGGAGTAGGAAGGGAGAGACCCAGTACTTC.

A note on this clone: A junction boundary mismatches the germline segment, possibly from a read error. The chain is built from TRBV2 and TRBJ2-3; the D gene is possibly TRBD2 (6 bases). In germline, CDR1 is SNHLY, CDR2 FYNNEI. CDR3 length: 10 residues. In nucleotides, the CDR3 is TGTGCCAGCAGGGGGAGGACACCCCGTTTT. Amino acids: CASRGRTPRF.

The genes are TRBV28 and TRBJ1-1, with D unresolved. Germline V gives CDR1 MDHEN, CDR2 SYDVKM. The V end lost 6 bases, the J end lost 5 bases, and 10 bases lay between the germline ends. The CDR3 runs 12 residues. CDR3 in amino acids: CASSPIRTEAFF. For the CDR3, the DNA is TGTGCCAGCAGCCCTATCAGGACTGAAGCTTTCTTT.

The chain joins TRBV9 to TRBJ1-1, with TRBD1 matching 12 bases. With V trimmed by 3 bases and J by 2 bases, 5 bases remained unmatched. The CDR3 is 16 residues long. Germline assignment: CDR1 SGDLS and CDR2 YYNGEE. CDR3 loop: CASSAGQGAINTEAFF. The CDR3 bases are TGTGCCAGCAGCGCGGGACAGGGGGCGATCAACACTGAAGCTTTCTTT.

The chain has TRBV15 and TRBJ1-4; 9 bases fit TRBD1. This CDR3 spans 14 amino acids. Per the germline V gene, CDR1 is LNHNV and CDR2 is YYDKDF (reference sequence). J lost 8 bases, V lost 4 bases, and 5 bases had no gene match. CDR3 nucleotide sequence: TGTGCCACCAGCACGGACAGGGGCAGGGAAAAACTGTTTTTT. It translates to CATSTDRGREKLFF.

A single count supports this clone. DNA of the CDR3: TGTGCCAGCAGTTTGGTGAGGGAGTTGGGAAACACCATATATTTT. It yields the protein CASSLVRELGNTIYF. The chain joins TRBV28 to TRBJ1-3; D gene ambiguous. The V gene lost 3 bases and the J gene lost 4 bases, with 13 bases spanning the gap. Germline V gives CDR1 MDHEN, CDR2 SYDVKM. The CDR3 loop spans 15 amino acids.

The chain couples TRBV21-1 to TRBJ2-7; the table assigns TRBD1, which was not confirmed against the DNA. TRBV21-1 has pseudogene status. The CDR3 runs to 15 residues. CDR3 DNA: TGTGCCAGCATCGAACTTCAGGGGAGCTCCTACGAGCAGTACTTC. It specifies CASIELQGSSYEQYF.

V usage is TRBV30 and J usage is TRBJ2-7, with D possibly TRBD2 on 6 matching bases. The CDR3 spans 12 residues. The ends were cut back, 5 bases at V and 3 bases at J, with 11 bases in the middle. Germline CDR1 reads GTSNPN; CDR2 reads SVGIG (reference sequence). CDR3 bases: TGTGCCTGGGTGCGGGAAGGCTACGAGCAGTACTTC. Translation: CAWVREGYEQYF.

This chain links TRBV7-6 with TRBJ2-7; D is unresolved. Germline V gene lookup returns CDR1 SGHVS and CDR2 FNYEAQ. The V and J ends lost 1 base and 2 bases respectively, with 15 bases between them. The CDR3 has 16 amino acids. The CDR3 DNA reads TGTGCCAGCAGCTTAGGAGCCCCAGGTCAGACCTACGAGCAGTACTTC. Translating it yields CASSLGAPGQTYEQYF.

The genes are TRBV19 and TRBJ1-2; perhaps TRBD1 as D (6 bases). The V end was cut by 8 bases, the J end by 1 base, with 8 bases between. The CDR3 is 12 amino acids. Germline V CDR1 and CDR2: LNHDA, SQIVND (reference sequence). For the CDR3, the DNA is TGTGCCAGTGAAGGGGGTAACTATGGCTACACCTTC. Encoded protein: CASEGGNYGYTF.

This clone was seen only once. This sequence joins TRBV7-6 and TRBJ2-3, with a tentative D call TRBD1 (6 bases). The CDR3 is 15 residues long. Germline CDR1 is SGHVS and CDR2 is FNYEAQ. Trimming left V 3 bases short and J 3 bases short, with 13 bases between. CDR3 coding DNA: TGTGCCAGCAGCTTTTTAGGGGGAGAGACAGATACGCAGTATTTT. It translates to CASSFLGGETDTQYF.

V is TRBV28 and J is TRBJ2-3; no reliable D call. V was trimmed by 5 bases and J by 2 bases, leaving 8 bases between them. Germline values: CDR1 MDHEN, CDR2 SYDVKM. The CDR3 has 13 residues. The CDR3 sequence is CASSPPVTDTQYF. The DNA of the CDR3 is TGTGCCAGCAGTCCTCCAGTCACAGATACGCAGTATTTT.

The rearrangement uses TRBV11-2 and TRBJ2-7; D is unclear. There are 11 residues in the CDR3. The ends were cut back, 7 bases at V and 3 bases at J, with 7 bases in the middle. Germline CDR1 SGHAT, CDR2 FQNNGV. CDR3 sequence: CASMADYEQYF. CDR3 nucleotide sequence: TGTGCCAGCATGGCTGACTACGAGCAGTACTTC.

The chain combines TRBV10-2 with TRBJ1-4; 12 bases align to TRBD1. The CDR3 spans 17 residues. The trim removed 5 bases at V and 4 bases at J, leaving 8 bases unmatched. The germline gives CDR1 WSHSY, CDR2 SAAADI. CDR3 DNA sequence: TGCGCCAGCAGTCCGGGGACAGGGGGCGTCGGTAATGAAAAACTGTTTTTT. Residues: CASSPGTGGVGNEKLFF.

The rearrangement joins TRBV5-1 to TRBJ2-4; TRBD2 aligns across 13 bases. In germline, CDR1 is SGHRS, CDR2 YFSETQ. The CDR3 is 21 residues long. V was pared by 4 bases and J by 0 bases, with 16 bases of the junction left unmatched. The CDR3 DNA follows: TGCGCCAGCAGCCCCGACAGAACCGGGACTAGCGGGATTCTAGCCAAAAACATTCAGTACTTC. Protein sequence: CASSPDRTGTSGILAKNIQYF.

The chain joins TRBV20-1 to TRBJ2-7, with no clear D. The V end was cut by 3 bases, the J end by 2 bases, with 5 bases between. Germline CDR1 is DFQATT and CDR2 is SNEGSKA (reference sequence). This CDR3 has 11 amino acids. The CDR3 sequence is CSASTAYEQYF. The CDR3 DNA sequence: TGCAGTGCTAGTACGGCCTACGAGCAGTACTTC.

This CDR3 is CASSLGQRTGGLNEQFF. CDR3 coding DNA: TGTGCCAGCAGCTTAGGACAGAGGACAGGGGGTCTCAATGAGCAGTTCTTC. The rearrangement uses TRBV11-3 and TRBJ2-1, with TRBD1 identical over 10 bases. The CDR3 runs to 17 residues. CDR1 is SGHNT and CDR2 is YENEEA in the germline V gene. After removal of 1 base from V and 6 bases from J, the junction contained 9 bases not matched to a gene.

This chain connects TRBV7-9 to TRBJ2-1, with TRBD2 matching over 9 bases. Germline V CDR1 and CDR2: SEHNR, FQNEAQ (reference sequence). This CDR3 region has 17 residues. With V trimmed by 6 bases and J by 7 bases, 16 bases remained unmatched. CDR3 region: CASRSQSAGGPGNEQFF. CDR3 in DNA: TGTGCCAGCAGATCCCAGTCGGCGGGAGGGCCGGGAAATGAGCAGTTCTTC.

The chain recombines TRBV28 with TRBJ2-6; tentative D call: TRBD1 (6 bases). The germline gives CDR1 MDHEN, CDR2 SYDVKM. The CDR3 has 16 residues. V was shortened by 4 bases and J by 2 bases, with 12 bases between the two germline ends. CDR3 in amino acids: CASSSIAGAGANVLTF. In DNA form, the CDR3 reads TGTGCCAGCAGTTCTATTGCAGGGGCTGGGGCCAACGTCCTGACTTTC.